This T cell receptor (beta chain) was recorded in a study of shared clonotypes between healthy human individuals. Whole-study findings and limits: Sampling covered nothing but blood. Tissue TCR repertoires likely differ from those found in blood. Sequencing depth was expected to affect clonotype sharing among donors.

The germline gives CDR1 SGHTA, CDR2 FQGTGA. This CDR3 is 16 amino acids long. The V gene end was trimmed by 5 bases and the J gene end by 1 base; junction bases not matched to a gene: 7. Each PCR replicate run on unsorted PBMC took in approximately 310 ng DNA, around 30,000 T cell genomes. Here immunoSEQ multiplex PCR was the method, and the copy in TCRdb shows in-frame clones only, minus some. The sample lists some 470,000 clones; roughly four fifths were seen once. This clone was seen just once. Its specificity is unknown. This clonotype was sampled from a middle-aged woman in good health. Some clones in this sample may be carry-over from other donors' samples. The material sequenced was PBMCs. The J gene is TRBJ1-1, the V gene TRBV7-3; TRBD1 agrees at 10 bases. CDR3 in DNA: TGTGCCAGCAGCCCTCGGGGACAGGGGTGGAACACTGAAGCTTTCTTT. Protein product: CASSPRGQGWNTEAFF.